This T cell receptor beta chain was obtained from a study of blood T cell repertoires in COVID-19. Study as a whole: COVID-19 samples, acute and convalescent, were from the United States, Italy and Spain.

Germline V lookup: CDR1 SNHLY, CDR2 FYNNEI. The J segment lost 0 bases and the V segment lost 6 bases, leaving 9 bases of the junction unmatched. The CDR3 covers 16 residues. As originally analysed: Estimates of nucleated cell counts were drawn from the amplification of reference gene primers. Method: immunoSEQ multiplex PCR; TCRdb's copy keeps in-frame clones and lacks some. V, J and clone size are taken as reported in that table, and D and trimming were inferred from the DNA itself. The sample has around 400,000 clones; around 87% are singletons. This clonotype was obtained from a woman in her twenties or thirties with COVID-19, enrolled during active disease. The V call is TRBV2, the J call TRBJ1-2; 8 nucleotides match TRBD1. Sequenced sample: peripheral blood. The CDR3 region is CASSQDWTGPNYGYTF. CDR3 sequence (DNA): TGTGCCAGCAGCCAAGACTGGACAGGGCCTAACTATGGCTACACCTTC.